Following are 27 T cell receptor beta chains from one sample sequenced in a study of blood T cell repertoires in COVID-19. The protocol was immunoSEQ multiplex PCR, while the TCRdb copy is restricted to in-frame clones and leaves out a portion. Of about 200,000 clones listed, approximately 90% are singletons. Sequencing used PBMCs or T cells enriched from blood (not recorded which). These receptors all come from a man younger than 45 who had recovered from COVID-19.

V is TRBV19 and J is TRBJ2-7; 8 bases map to TRBD2. The V segment lost 4 bases and the J segment 4 bases; nucleotides outside the gene matches: 6. The CDR3 extends over 14 amino acids. CDR1 and CDR2 (germline): LNHDA, SQIVND (reference sequence). The CDR3 sequence: CASSKASGRYEQYF. The CDR3 DNA reads TGTGCCAGTAGTAAGGCTAGCGGGCGATACGAGCAGTACTTC. Full variable domain (rest looked up from reference TRBV19 and TRBJ2-7): DGGITQSPKYLFRKEGQNVTLSCEQNLNHDAMYWYRQDPGQGLRLIYYSQIVNDFQKGDIAEGYSVSREKKESFPLTVTSAQKNPTAFYLCASSKASGRYEQYFGPGTRLTVT.

This chain uses TRBV19 with TRBJ1-5, with no clear D. V lost 6 bases and J lost 4, with 13 bases in between. The germline gives CDR1 LNHDA, CDR2 SQIVND (reference sequence). This CDR3 contains 14 residues. CDR3 sequence reads: CASRVESGNQPQHF. The CDR3 bases are TGTGCCAGTAGGGTGGAATCGGGTAATCAGCCCCAGCATTTT. The whole variable domain, filled in from reference TRBV19 and TRBJ1-5, reads DGGITQSPKYLFRKEGQNVTLSCEQNLNHDAMYWYRQDPGQGLRLIYYSQIVNDFQKGDIAEGYSVSREKKESFPLTVTSAQKNPTAFYLCASRVESGNQPQHFGDGTRLSIL.

The chain's CDR3 is CASAPPLGSGNTIYF. In DNA, the CDR3 is TGTGCCAGCGCTCCCCCACTAGGCTCTGGAAACACCATATATTTT. The chain employs TRBV6-8 and TRBJ1-3; D ambiguous. The V gene lost 8 bases and the J gene lost 0 bases, with 14 bases spanning the gap. Germline CDR1 and CDR2: MNHGY and SAAAGT. CDR3 length: 15 amino acids.

The chain has TRBV3-1 (or the pseudogene TRBV3-2) and TRBJ2-5; TRBD2 aligns across 7 bases. V was clipped by 1 base and J by 0 bases; unmatched bases: 2. Per the germline V gene, CDR1 is LGHDT and CDR2 is YNNKEL (reference sequence). The CDR3 has 15 amino acids. The CDR3 region has the DNA TGTGCCAGCAGCCAAGGTCGGGGGGACCAAGAGACCCAGTACTTC. It yields the protein CASSQGRGDQETQYF.

The CDR3 reads CASSQVGRNSGNTIYF. CDR3 bases: TGCGCCAGCAGCCAAGTAGGGAGGAACTCTGGAAACACCATATATTTT. This rearrangement joins TRBV4-1 to TRBJ1-3; no firm D call. Germline V gene lookup returns CDR1 MGHRA and CDR2 YSYEKL. There are 16 residues in the CDR3. V lost 1 base, J lost 0 bases, and 10 bases lay in between.

The rearrangement links TRBV4-3 to TRBJ2-2, with D possibly matching TRBD2 (5 bases). The V gene lost 0 bases and the J gene lost 5 bases, with 7 bases spanning the gap. The CDR3 covers 14 residues. Germline V CDR1 and CDR2: LGHNA, YSLEER. The CDR3 region is CASSQDRTTGELFF. CDR3 DNA: TGCGCCAGCAGCCAAGATCGGACTACCGGGGAGCTGTTTTTT.

The chain is built from TRBV6-5 and TRBJ2-7; 10 nucleotides agree with TRBD1. From germline, CDR1 is MNHEY and CDR2 SVGAGI. Trimming took 6 bases from V and 3 from J; bases not matched to a gene: 2. CDR3 length: 13 amino acids. The CDR3 loop is CASRGTGDYEQYF. In nucleotides, the CDR3 is TGTGCCAGCAGGGGGACAGGGGACTACGAGCAGTACTTC.

The chain couples TRBV5-1 to TRBJ2-1; possible D gene TRBD2, 6 bases. The germline V and J ends were trimmed by 0 bases and 4 bases, with 14 bases remaining between them. CDR1 is SGHRS, CDR2 YFSETQ, per germline. This CDR3 has 16 residues. The DNA for the CDR3 is TGCGCCAGCAGCTTGGCCTGGGGGGATGGATACAATGAGCAGTTCTTC. Protein product: CASSLAWGDGYNEQFF. Using reference TRBV5-1 and TRBJ2-1 for the parts outside the CDR3, the full variable domain is KAGVTQTPRYLIKTRGQQVTLSCSPISGHRSVSWYQQTPGQGLQFLFEYFSETQRNKGNFPGRFSGRQFSNSRSEMNVSTLELGDSALYLCASSLAWGDGYNEQFFGPGTRLTVL.

This chain joins TRBV4-3 and TRBJ2-4; the match to TRBD1 covers 9 bases. The CDR3 has 14 amino acids. Germline assignment: CDR1 LGHNA and CDR2 YSLEER. Trimming removed 2 bases from V and 8 bases from J; junction bases left unmatched: 4. The CDR3 here is CASSQRQGDYIQYF. CDR3 bases: TGCGCCAGCAGCCAAAGACAGGGGGATTACATTCAGTACTTC.

This chain joins TRBV6-5 and TRBJ2-7, with a weak D call TRBD1 (6 bases). V lost 6 bases to trimming and J lost 2 bases, with 17 bases between them. The CDR3 runs to 15 residues. Germline values: CDR1 MNHEY, CDR2 SVGAGI. The CDR3 region is CASSLAPTGPYEQYF. CDR3 in DNA: TGTGCCAGCAGCCTAGCCCCCACAGGGCCCTACGAGCAGTACTTC.

The gene calls are TRBV14 and TRBJ1-6; the match to TRBD1 covers 10 bases. The V and J ends lost 4 bases and 11 bases, in that order; junction bases with no gene match: 8. From germline, CDR1 is SGHDN and CDR2 FVKESK. The CDR3 runs 15 residues. CDR3 protein: CASSLGQGIWTPLHF. CDR3 in DNA: TGTGCCAGCAGCCTGGGACAGGGGATTTGGACACCCCTCCACTTT.

The chain couples TRBV4-1 to TRBJ2-7; 12 bases agree with TRBD2. The CDR3 covers 18 residues. Germline V gene sequence: CDR1 MGHRA, CDR2 YSYEKL. Trimming removed 2 bases from V and 3 bases from J; junction bases left unmatched: 11. The chain's CDR3 is CASSQKRFGLAGSYEQYF. CDR3 nucleotide sequence: TGCGCCAGCAGCCAAAAGCGGTTCGGACTAGCGGGAAGCTACGAGCAGTACTTC.

CDR3: CASSFDREETQYF. The DNA of the CDR3 is TGTGCCAGCAGCTTCGACAGAGAAGAGACCCAGTACTTC. The V and J genes are TRBV7-6 and TRBJ2-5, with D perhaps TRBD1 (5 bases). This CDR3 is built from 13 residues. Germline assignment: CDR1 SGHVS and CDR2 FNYEAQ. V lost 3 bases, J lost 3 bases, and 8 bases lay in between.

The chain carries TRBV9 and TRBJ2-7, with 8 bases matching TRBD2. Trimming removed 3 bases from V and 4 bases from J; junction bases left unmatched: 12. CDR1 and CDR2 (germline): SGDLS, YYNGEE. The CDR3 has 16 residues. The chain's CDR3 is CASSGATGTSVYEQYF. The CDR3 nucleotides are TGTGCCAGCAGCGGGGCGACCGGGACTAGTGTATACGAGCAGTACTTC. Complete variable domain (other parts from reference TRBV9 and TRBJ2-7): DSGVTQTPKHLITATGQRVTLRCSPRSGDLSVYWYQQSLDQGLQFLIQYYNGEERAKGNILERFSAQQFPDLHSELNLSSLELGDSALYFCASSGATGTSVYEQYFGPGTRLTVT.

There are a few counts of this clone. The CDR3 DNA is TGCGCCAGCAGCCAAGATTGGGGGGTTAACTATGGCTACACCTTC. Translated, it gives CASSQDWGVNYGYTF. J is TRBJ1-2 and V is TRBV4-3; possibly TRBD1 for D (5 bases). Germline CDR1 is LGHNA and CDR2 is YSLEER. The V and J ends lost 0 bases and 1 base respectively, with 9 bases between them. The CDR3 is 15 amino acids.

The CDR3: CASSLQGAGTDTQYF. As DNA, the CDR3 is TGTGCCAGCAGTTTACAGGGGGCAGGGACAGATACGCAGTATTTT. The chain joins TRBV5-8 to TRBJ2-3, with 9 bases lining up with TRBD1. The germline V gene encodes CDR1 SGHTS and CDR2 YDEGEE. V dropped 5 bases and J dropped 3; count of bases not matched to a gene: 7. The CDR3 has 15 amino acids.

The chain uses TRBV5-1 and TRBJ2-3; D remains ambiguous. The CDR3 sequence is 18 residues long. The V end was cut by 0 bases, the J end by 2 bases, with 19 bases between. Germline V gene data show CDR1 as SGHRS and CDR2 as YFSETQ. The CDR3 protein is CASSLAFRLGSDTDTQYF. The CDR3 DNA follows: TGCGCCAGCAGCTTGGCCTTTCGTCTTGGCAGTGACACAGATACGCAGTATTTT.

The V call is TRBV3-1 (or the pseudogene TRBV3-2), the J call TRBJ2-7; TRBD2 matches at 11 bases. V lost 0 bases to trimming and J lost 2 bases; unmatched junction nucleotides: 12. The germline V gene encodes CDR1 LGHDT and CDR2 YNNKEL (reference sequence). The CDR3 extends over 19 amino acids. CDR3 loop: CASSQEEAETSGGAYEQYF. The CDR3 region has the DNA TGTGCCAGCAGCCAAGAAGAGGCTGAAACTAGCGGGGGAGCCTACGAGCAGTACTTC.

The CDR3 here is CATSRDFSSYEQYF. CDR3 sequence (DNA): TGTGCCACCAGCAGGGACTTTAGCTCCTACGAGCAGTACTTC. V is TRBV15 and J is TRBJ2-7, with D maybe TRBD2 (5 bases). Trimming pared 3 bases from V and 0 bases from J, leaving 9 bases between. This CDR3 contains 14 residues. Germline V gene lookup returns CDR1 LNHNV and CDR2 YYDKDF (reference sequence).

J is TRBJ1-1 and V is TRBV28; 9 bases are a match to TRBD1. V shed 6 bases, J shed 11 bases, and the junction held 7 bases outside the gene matches. The CDR3 runs 12 residues. Germline loops: CDR1 MDHEN, CDR2 SYDVKM. The CDR3 is CASSLTGGMAFF. The CDR3 DNA is TGTGCCAGCAGCTTGACAGGGGGTATGGCTTTCTTT.

This chain uses TRBV11-2 with TRBJ1-5, with D uncertain. Germline V CDR1 and CDR2: SGHAT, FQNNGV. The length of the CDR3 is 15 residues. Trimming took off 1 base at V and 9 bases at J, with 16 bases between the two ends. This CDR3 is CASSLVLNSAGPQHF. The CDR3 bases are TGTGCCAGCAGCTTAGTCCTTAATAGCGCTGGGCCCCAGCATTTT.

The rearrangement uses TRBV6-2 or TRBV6-3 and TRBJ1-2; 8 nucleotides line up with TRBD1. Germline assignment: CDR1 MNHEY and CDR2 SVGEGT. The CDR3 sequence is 15 residues long. Trimming cost V 2 bases and J 8 bases; bases outside gene matches: 10. CDR3 sequence (DNA): TGTGCCAGCAGTTACCCTCCGGACAGGGTGAGGGGCTACACCTTC. Encoded protein: CASSYPPDRVRGYTF.

To note about this clone: Other DNA sequences in this sample translate to the same CDR3. This chain joins TRBV7-2 and TRBJ2-5; the D is unclear. Trimming took 5 bases from V and 4 from J, leaving 5 bases between them. CDR3 length: 11 residues. Per germline, CDR1 SGHTA and CDR2 FQGNSA. CDR3 residues: CASSPGETQYF. Here the CDR3 DNA reads TGTGCCAGCAGCCCAGGAGAGACCCAGTACTTC. The entire variable domain, with the rest obtained from reference TRBV7-2 and TRBJ2-5, is as follows: GAGVSQSPSNKVTEKGKDVELRCDPISGHTALYWYRQSLGQGLEFLIYFQGNSAPDKSGLPSDRFSAERTGGSVSTLTIQRTQQEDSAVYLCASSPGETQYFGPGTRLLVL.

This chain uses TRBV7-9 with TRBJ1-4; TRBD1 agrees at 8 bases. Losses at the gene ends were 2 bases for V and 8 bases for J; bases not matched to a gene: 4. The CDR3 has 14 amino acids. Germline lookup yields CDR1 SEHNR and CDR2 FQNEAQ (reference sequence). The CDR3 sequence: CASSLHTGGEKLFF. The CDR3 DNA reads as TGTGCCAGCAGCTTACACACAGGGGGGGAAAAACTGTTTTTT.

CDR3 sequence reads: CASSPQGGNQPQHF. CDR3 bases: TGTGCCAGCAGCCCACAGGGAGGCAATCAGCCCCAGCATTTT. The chain joins TRBV3-1 (or the pseudogene TRBV3-2) to TRBJ1-5, with D possibly matching TRBD1 (6 bases). V lost 4 bases and J 2 bases, leaving 9 bases between the germline ends. This CDR3 region has 14 residues. Germline lookup yields CDR1 LGHDT and CDR2 YNNKEL (reference sequence).

This clone was seen just once. The chain uses TRBV6-2 or TRBV6-3 and TRBJ2-7; 8 bases agree with TRBD1. CDR3 length equals 15 residues. From germline, CDR1 is MNHEY and CDR2 SVGEGT. The V gene end was trimmed by 3 bases and the J gene end by 6 bases; junction bases not matched to a gene: 10. CDR3 sequence reads: CASSYMRDRGSEQYF. The CDR3 DNA reads TGTGCCAGCAGTTATATGCGTGACAGGGGCTCCGAGCAGTACTTC.

The V gene is TRBV18, the J gene TRBJ2-5; possible D gene TRBD1, 6 bases. Trimming removed 0 bases from V and 2 bases from J, with 31 bases in between. The CDR3 has 22 residues. CDR1 is KGHSH, CDR2 LQKENI, per germline. CDR3 bases: TGTGCCAGCTCACCACCGATTTTCTTTGGTGTCGAAAGACAGGCCTCGCAAGAGACCCAGTACTTC. As protein: CASSPPIFFGVERQASQETQYF.